These 10 T cell receptor beta chains were sequenced from one sample in a study of CD8 T cells in ankylosing spondylitis. Study conclusions and caveats: Blood of patients with ankylosing spondylitis appeared to be characterized by a TCR beta motif of eight or nine highly homologous variants.

TCRdb re-called the 5' RACE reads through MiXCR, storing one row per CDR3 protein. The sample lists around 490,000 distinct CDR3 sequences, about 5.4% occurring once. No antigens are known for them. Material for sequencing was blood, either unsorted or a sorted T cell fraction (not recorded which). Source of these receptors: a male donor with ankylosing spondylitis.

This clonotype was seen at least ten times. The CDR3 DNA sequence: TGTGCCAGCAGCTTGGATTCCGGTCGGATCCTTTTCTACGAGCAGTACTTC. Protein: CASSLDSGRILFYEQYF. This chain links TRBV5-6 with TRBJ2-7, with unresolved D. The germline V gene has CDR1 SGHDT and CDR2 YYEEEE. The CDR3 loop spans 17 amino acids. V dropped 0 bases and J dropped 3 bases, with 19 bases sitting between them.

In its sample, this clonotype was seen many times. This sequence joins TRBV25-1 and TRBJ2-7; no clear D gene. The germline gives CDR1 MGHDK, CDR2 SYGVNS. The CDR3 covers 13 residues. The V gene lost 6 bases and the J gene lost 1 base, with 10 bases spanning the gap. Here the CDR3 DNA reads TGTGCCAGCAGACCCAAGCGTTCCTACGAGCAGTACTTC. This translates into CASRPKRSYEQYF.

This clonotype was picked up many times. The rearrangement joins TRBV5-1 to TRBJ2-1; either TRBD1 or TRBD2 may supply D (5 bases each). CDR1 is SGHRS, CDR2 YFSETQ, per germline. V was pared by 4 bases and J by 0 bases, with 11 bases between. The length of the CDR3 is 15 residues. The CDR3 spells CASSGGRSSYNEQFF. As DNA, the CDR3 is TGCGCCAGCAGCGGGGGAAGAAGCTCCTACAATGAGCAGTTCTTC. The variable domain in full, completed from reference TRBV5-1 and TRBJ2-1, reads KAGVTQTPRYLIKTRGQQVTLSCSPISGHRSVSWYQQTPGQGLQFLFEYFSETQRNKGNFPGRFSGRQFSNSRSEMNVSTLELGDSALYLCASSGGRSSYNEQFFGPGTRLTVL.

The table lists this clonotype with many counts. The chain is built from TRBV4-3 and TRBJ1-1; TRBD1 matches 7 bases. J gave up 3 bases and V 1 base, and 8 bases lay outside the gene matches. CDR3 length: 16 residues. Germline V gene sequence: CDR1 LGHNA, CDR2 YSLEER. DNA for the CDR3: TGCGCCAGCAGCCAAGTGTGGTCAGGGGGGGACACTGAAGCTTTCTTT. Its protein is CASSQVWSGGDTEAFF.

Many counts were recorded for this clonotype. J is TRBJ2-5 and V is TRBV7-9; D is ambiguous. CDR3 length: 12 amino acids. V was shortened by 7 bases and J by 4 bases, with 10 bases between the two germline ends. CDR1 is SEHNR and CDR2 is FQNEAQ in the germline V gene (reference sequence). The CDR3 reads CASTPRGETQYF. In DNA form, the CDR3 reads TGTGCCAGCACCCCGCGTGGAGAGACCCAGTACTTC.

This chain joins TRBV5-1 and TRBJ2-1; 8 bases match TRBD2. The CDR3 runs 15 residues. Germline V gene sequence: CDR1 SGHRS, CDR2 YFSETQ. V was pared by 4 bases and J by 7 bases, with 10 bases of the junction left unmatched. CDR3 sequence reads: CASSPGREGTNEQFF. CDR3 in DNA: TGCGCCAGCAGCCCGGGACGGGAGGGCACAAATGAGCAGTTCTTC.

This clonotype was counted ten times or more. This chain uses TRBV7-2 with TRBJ2-7, with 11 bases identical to TRBD1. After removal of 1 base from V and 6 bases from J, the junction contained 5 bases not matched to a gene. CDR3 length: 15 residues. The germline V gene has CDR1 SGHTA and CDR2 FQGNSA. The CDR3 loop reads CASSLVGTGGTEQYF. The CDR3 coding sequence is TGTGCCAGCAGCTTAGTTGGGACAGGGGGAACCGAGCAGTACTTC.

This clonotype was counted many times. The chain recombines TRBV6-2 or TRBV6-3 with TRBJ2-1; D is possibly TRBD2 (5 bases). Germline CDR1 is MNHEY and CDR2 is SVGEGT. The CDR3 runs 14 residues. The V end lost 7 bases, the J end lost 6 bases, and 16 bases lay between the germline ends. The CDR3 loop reads CASIPRGSPNEQFF. The CDR3 DNA sequence: TGTGCCAGCATTCCACGGGGTTCCCCCAATGAGCAGTTCTTC.

This clonotype has a count of ten or more. The rearrangement uses TRBV29-1 and TRBJ1-2; 9 nucleotides match TRBD1. The V and J ends lost 3 bases and 8 bases, in that order; junction bases with no gene match: 16. This CDR3 spans 16 amino acids. Germline CDR1 and CDR2: SQVTM and ANQGSEA. This chain's CDR3 is CSVEPRPGTGRRGYTF. The CDR3 DNA follows: TGCAGCGTTGAGCCCCGTCCCGGGACAGGGAGGAGAGGCTACACCTTC.

This clonotype was seen ten or more times. The chain joins TRBV6-5 to TRBJ1-1; TRBD1 matches at 11 bases. Germline CDR1 and CDR2: MNHEY and SVGAGI. V lost 1 base, J lost 9 bases, and 7 bases stayed unmatched. CDR3 length: 15 amino acids. This chain's CDR3 is CASSYFGTGGIKAFF. The DNA of the CDR3 is TGTGCCAGCAGTTACTTCGGGACAGGGGGAATTAAAGCTTTCTTT.